This T cell receptor beta chain was documented in a study of glioma-infiltrating T cells after dendritic cell vaccination. V was cut by 2 bases and J by 6 bases, with 11 bases left in between. CDR3 size: 15 residues. Germline values: CDR1 MGHDK, CDR2 SYGVNS. Amplification used 60 V beta primers and 13 J beta primers. Profiling relied on immunoSEQ multiplex PCR, and the TCRdb table lists in-frame clones only, not all of them. The sample holds some 70,000 clones, approximately 80% seen once. The chain has TRBV25-1 and TRBJ1-6; possibly TRBD1 for D (5 bases). Material: blood, obtained before dendritic cell vaccination. The source of this sequence is a human donor with glioblastoma. The CDR3 protein is CASSERTKFNSPLHF. The DNA for the CDR3 is TGTGCCAGCAGTGAAAGGACAAAATTTAATTCACCCCTCCACTTT.